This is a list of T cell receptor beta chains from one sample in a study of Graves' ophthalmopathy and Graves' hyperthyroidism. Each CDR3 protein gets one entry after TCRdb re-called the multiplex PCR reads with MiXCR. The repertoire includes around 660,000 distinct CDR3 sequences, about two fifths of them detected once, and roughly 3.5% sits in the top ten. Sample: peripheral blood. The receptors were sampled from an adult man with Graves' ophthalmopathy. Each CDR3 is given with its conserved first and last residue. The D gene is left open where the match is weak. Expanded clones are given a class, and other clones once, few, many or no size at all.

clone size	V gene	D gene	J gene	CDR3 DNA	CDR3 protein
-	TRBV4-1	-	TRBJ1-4	TGCGCCAGCAGCCAAGTGGGGGGGTTATACGAAAAACTGTTTTTT	CASSQVGGLYEKLFF
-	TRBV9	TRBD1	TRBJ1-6	TGTGCCAGCAGCGGAGGGGGACAGGGCTATAATTCACCCCTCCACTTT	CASSGGGQGYNSPLHF
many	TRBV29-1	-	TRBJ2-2	TGCAGCGTTGTTGTGAACACCGGGGAGCTGTTTTTT	CSVVVNTGELFF
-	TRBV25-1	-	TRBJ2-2	TGTGCCAGCGTTACTGACGGCTACACCGGGGAGCTGTTTTTT	CASVTDGYTGELFF
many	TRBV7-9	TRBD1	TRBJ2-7	TGTGCCAGCAGCTTAGGCGGGACAGGGGGACGCGAGCAGTACTTC	CASSLGGTGGREQYF
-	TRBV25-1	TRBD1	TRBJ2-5	TGTGCCAGCAGTGCTTCCGGGACAGGGGGAGGAGAGACCCAGTACTTC	CASSASGTGGGETQYF
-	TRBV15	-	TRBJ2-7	TGTGCCACGCGCGGTGGGTCCTACGGCGAGCAGTACTTC	CATRGGSYGEQYF
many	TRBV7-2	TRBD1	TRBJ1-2	TGTGCCAGCAGCTTAGACAGGGGGCGGGAATATGGCTACACCTTC	CASSLDRGREYGYTF
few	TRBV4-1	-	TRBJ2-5	TGCGCCAGCAGCCAAGTGTCGTGGGTCAGGGCCGTAGGTGAGACCCAGTACTTC	CASSQVSWVRAVGETQYF
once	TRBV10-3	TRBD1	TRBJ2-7	TGTGCCATCAGTGCCCCGGGACAGGGATCGTGGGAGCAGTACTTC	CAISAPGQGSWEQYF
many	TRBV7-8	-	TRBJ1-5	TGTGCCAGCAGCTTACAGGACAATCAGCCCCAGCATTTT	CASSLQDNQPQHF
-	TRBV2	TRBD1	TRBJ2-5	TGTGCCAGCAGGAGGGACAGAACGGAGACCCAGTACTTC	CASRRDRTETQYF
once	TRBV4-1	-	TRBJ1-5	TGCGCCAGCAGCCAAGACATTGGTTTTCGGGTTAGCAATCAGCCCCAGCATTTT	CASSQDIGFRVSNQPQHF
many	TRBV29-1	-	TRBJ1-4	TGCAGCGTTGCGACAACCGGTGGGGAAAAACTGTTTTTT	CSVATTGGEKLFF
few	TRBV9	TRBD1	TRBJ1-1	TGTGCCAGCAGCGTTGGGGCAACAGGGGGCATAGCGAACACTGAAGCTTTCTTT	CASSVGATGGIANTEAFF
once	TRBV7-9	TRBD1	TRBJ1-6	TGTGCCAGCAGCCAGACAGGGGTCCATTCACCCCTCCACTTT	CASSQTGVHSPLHF
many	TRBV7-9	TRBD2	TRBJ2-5	TGTGCCAGCAGCCTTAGCGGGAGGAGTGAGACCCAGTACTTC	CASSLSGRSETQYF
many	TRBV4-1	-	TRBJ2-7	TGCGCCAGCAGCCAGGAGGGGTACAGCTCCTACGAGCAGTACTTC	CASSQEGYSSYEQYF
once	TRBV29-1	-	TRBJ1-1	TGCAGCAGTTTATGGGCCAAGAACACTGAAGCTTTCTTT	CSSLWAKNTEAFF
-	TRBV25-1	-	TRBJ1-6	TGTGCTAGGACTAGTGGGTCCTATAATTCACCCCTCCACTTT	CARTSGSYNSPLHF
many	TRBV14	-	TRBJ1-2	TGTGCCAGCAGCCAAGGGGGACGGATTGTTGGCTACACCTTC	CASSQGGRIVGYTF
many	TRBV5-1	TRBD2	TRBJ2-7	TGCGCCAGCAGCCTCAATCCTAGCGGGTACTACGAGCAGTACTTC	CASSLNPSGYYEQYF
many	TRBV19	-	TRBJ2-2	TGTGCCAGTAGGGAGACAGCAAACACCGGGGAGCTGTTTTTT	CASRETANTGELFF
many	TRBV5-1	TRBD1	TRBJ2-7	TGCGCCAGCAGCCCATACAGGGGGAACTCCTACGAGCAGTACTTC	CASSPYRGNSYEQYF
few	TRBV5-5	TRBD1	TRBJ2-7	TGTGCCAGCAGCTTGCCTTCGGGACAGGGATCCTACGAGCAGTACTTC	CASSLPSGQGSYEQYF
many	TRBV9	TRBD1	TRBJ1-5	TGTGCCAGCAGCGTAGTCGGGACAGTAAGAGTCAATCAGCCCCAGCATTTT	CASSVVGTVRVNQPQHF
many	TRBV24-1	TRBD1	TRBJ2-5	TGTGCCACCAGCCAAGGGACAGGCCAAGAGACCCAGTACTTC	CATSQGTGQETQYF
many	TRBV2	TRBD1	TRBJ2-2	TGTGCCAGCAGTCTGGACAGGGGGAACGGGGAGCTGTTTTTT	CASSLDRGNGELFF